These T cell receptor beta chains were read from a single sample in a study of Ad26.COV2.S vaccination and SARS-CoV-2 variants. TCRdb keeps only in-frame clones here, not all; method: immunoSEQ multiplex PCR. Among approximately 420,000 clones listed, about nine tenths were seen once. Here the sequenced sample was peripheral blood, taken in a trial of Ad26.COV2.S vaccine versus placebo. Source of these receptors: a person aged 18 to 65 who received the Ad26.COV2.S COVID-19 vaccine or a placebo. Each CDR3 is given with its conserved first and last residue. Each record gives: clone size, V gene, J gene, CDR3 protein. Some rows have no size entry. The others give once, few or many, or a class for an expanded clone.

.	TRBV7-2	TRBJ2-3	CASSLGARGASTDTQYF
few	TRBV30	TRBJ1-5	CAWRDRGSNQPQHF
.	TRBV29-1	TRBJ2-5	CSVAPGQEETQYF
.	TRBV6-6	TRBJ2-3	CASSMTGVNTDTQYF
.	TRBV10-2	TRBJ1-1	CASGGTGGMNTEAFF
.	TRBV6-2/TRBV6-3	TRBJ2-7	CASSFSSGGAAEQYF
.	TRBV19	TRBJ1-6	CASGPGRYNSPLHF
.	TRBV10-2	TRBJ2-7	CASSLRGGYYEQYF
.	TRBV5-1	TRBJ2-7	CASSQKGTGGNEQYF
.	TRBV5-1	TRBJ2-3	CASSLRDEGADTQYF
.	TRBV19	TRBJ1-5	CASRHGTANQPQHF
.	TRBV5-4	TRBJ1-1	CASSLVGGEAFF
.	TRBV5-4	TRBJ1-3	CASSLGPHGSSGNTIYF
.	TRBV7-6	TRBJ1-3	CASSTRQGPTTSGNTIYF
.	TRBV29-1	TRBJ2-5	CSVGDRGRQETQYF
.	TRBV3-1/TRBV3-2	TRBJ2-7	CASSHYTGFRGEQYF
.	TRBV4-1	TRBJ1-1	CASSRLTRAYTEAFF
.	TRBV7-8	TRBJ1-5	CASSLPLGRDSNQPQHF
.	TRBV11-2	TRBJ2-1	CASSLKAPRTFSYNEQFF
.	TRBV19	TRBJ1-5	CASSDTPGQGGNQPQHF
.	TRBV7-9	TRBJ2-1	CASSYGRGISNEQFF
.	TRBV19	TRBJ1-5	CASKDGDRAANQPQHF
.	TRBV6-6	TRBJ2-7	CASRAGLLEWEQYF
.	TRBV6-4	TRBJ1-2	CASSDILQGAYGYTF
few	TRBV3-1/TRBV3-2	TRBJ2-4	CASSQLTGNIQYF
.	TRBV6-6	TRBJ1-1	CASSYSPGTANTEAFF
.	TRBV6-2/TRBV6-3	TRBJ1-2	CASSYAVYGYTF
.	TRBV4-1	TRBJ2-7	CASSLLGPGGLYEQYF
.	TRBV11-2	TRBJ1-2	CASSPGQGIYGYTF
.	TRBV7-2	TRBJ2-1	CASSLGLGSYNEQFF
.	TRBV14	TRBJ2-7	CASSQERGTQGGYEQYF
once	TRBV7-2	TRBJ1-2	CASSFGGAYGYTF
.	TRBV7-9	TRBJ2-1	CASSLARKGAPYNEQFF
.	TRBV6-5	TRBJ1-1	CASSYSPGKSTEAFF
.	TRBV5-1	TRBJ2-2	CASSFGQGRELFF
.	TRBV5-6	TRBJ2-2	CASSLGDSQNTGELFF
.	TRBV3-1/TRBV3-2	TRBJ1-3	CASSQEFNTIYF
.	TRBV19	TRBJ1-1	CASSPRTDTEAFF
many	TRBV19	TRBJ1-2	CASQSTDWSYNYGYTF
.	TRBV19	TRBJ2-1	CASSLGLAETNEQFF
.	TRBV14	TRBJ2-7	CASSLNTWEQYF
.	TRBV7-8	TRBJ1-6	CASSNRTGYEPRSPRNSPLHF